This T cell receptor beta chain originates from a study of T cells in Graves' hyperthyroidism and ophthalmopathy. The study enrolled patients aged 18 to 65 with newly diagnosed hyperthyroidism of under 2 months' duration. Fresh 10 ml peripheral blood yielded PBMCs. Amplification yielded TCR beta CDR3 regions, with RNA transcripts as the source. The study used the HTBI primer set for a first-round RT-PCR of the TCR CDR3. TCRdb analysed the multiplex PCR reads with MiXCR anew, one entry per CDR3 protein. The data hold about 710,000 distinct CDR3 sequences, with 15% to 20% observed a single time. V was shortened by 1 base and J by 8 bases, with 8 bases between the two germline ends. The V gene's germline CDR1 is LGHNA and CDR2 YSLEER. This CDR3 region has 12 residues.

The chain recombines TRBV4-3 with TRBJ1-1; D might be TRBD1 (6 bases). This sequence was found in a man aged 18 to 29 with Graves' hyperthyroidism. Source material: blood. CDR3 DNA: TGCGCCAGCAGCCAAGCCGGGGGCGAAGCTTTCTTT. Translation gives CASSQAGGEAFF.